This T cell receptor (beta chain) is from a study of T cells in Graves' hyperthyroidism and ophthalmopathy (dated by TCRdb to between 2018 and 2021). At the level of the whole study: To identify TCR V-J signatures that set the groups apart, the researchers used a discovery cohort of 90 to 100 patients, made up of roughly 45 with Graves' ophthalmopathy and some 58 with stable Graves' hyperthyroidism. Whether ophthalmopathy could be predicted prospectively was tested in an independent validation cohort made up of under 20 hyperthyroidism patients plus 17 patients who later progressed to ophthalmopathy. The 100 or so discovery patients were divided at random into training and test sets in a 7:3 ratio. The study also compared thyroid tissue and blood T-cell repertoires from a handful of Graves' hyperthyroidism patients. Once sampling was done, hyperthyroidism patients were given methimazole at a starting dose of 30 mg daily, whereas ophthalmopathy patients were given high-dose intravenous methylprednisolone. The paper reports TCR Vbeta CDR3 sequencing of about 140 peripheral blood samples: over 40 ophthalmopathy, fewer than 80 hyperthyroidism and roughly 17 progressor patients.

The TCR beta CDR3 regions were amplified from RNA transcripts. The first round of RT-PCR for the TCR CDR3 was performed with the HTBI primer set and the Qiagen OneStep RT-PCR kit. Libraries were constructed in a second round of multiplex PCR, after which size selection and purification were performed. Paired-end sequencing of the libraries was performed with 100 bp reads on an Illumina HiSeq2000. On the study's bioinformatics: SOAPnuke was used to process the raw data, throwing out any read that contained adapters or uncalled bases, had a mean Phred below 15, or lacked an exact constant-primer or identifier match. COPE v1.2.5 was used to merge the high-quality paired reads, and each unique nucleotide sequence was defined as a clonotype. MiTCR v1.1 was used to align clonotypes to the IMGT TRBV, TRBD and TRBJ reference segments. Analysis was restricted to V-J combinations with a frequency above 0.0001, which covered 99.2% of repertoires. A TCS score was defined as the ratio between F50 (clonal expansion) and ExV (chaos), using BLOSUM62-based TCRdist between CDR3 peptides within each V-J. Welch's t-statistics and random forest reduced 450 to 600 V-J features to fewer than 15, which were used in a naive Bayes classifier (R e1071). Thyroid-blood repertoire similarity was quantified with the Morisita-Horn index. TCRdb reanalyzed the raw reads on its own, using fastp at Q25 for trimming and MiXCR for clone calling, and kept in-frame beta chains. Each entry is one CDR3 protein sequence, shown with its most common DNA and genes. What appears here as the V and J calls and clone size reflects TCRdb's work, not the paper's. This sample comprises more than 500,000 distinct CDR3 sequences, around 50% of them detected only once. The top ten hold around two fifths of the sample.

Trimming leaves V shorter by 5 bases and J shorter by 2 bases, with the junction holding 7 bases beyond the gene matches. Counted from cysteine to phenylalanine, this CDR3 has 16 amino acids. Only CDR3 DNA is held: 48 bases, read in frame from base 1. The germline V gene (reference sequence) gives CDR1 as DFQATT and CDR2 as SNEGSKA. General study outcomes and caveats: No statistical method was used to fix the sample size in advance, and group allocation was not hidden from the investigators. Blood samples also contained most of the expanded thyroid clonotypes (frequency above 0.001), which suggests that blood repertoires may reflect thyroid immune responses. During validation, the model predicted progression to ophthalmopathy a median of about 5.9 months ahead of onset, with around 71% sensitivity and 72.22% specificity. A model built on a 13 V-J signature distinguished ophthalmopathy from stable hyperthyroidism, reaching 85% to 90% sensitivity and approximately 83% specificity in cross-validation and 80%/75% in testing.

Comment on this clonotype: Its antigen has not been determined. No base quality information exists; no much larger clone differs at one position.

Patients with uncontrolled infections, other autoimmune diseases, pregnancy or lactation were excluded. Diagnoses were established on the basis of clinical symptoms, serum thyroxine and TRAb, thyroid ultrasound, and orbital computed tomography. Total RNA was extracted with Trizol reagent, and quality was checked on an Agilent 2100 Bioanalyzer. The sequencing input was peripheral blood or thyroid tissue (not recorded which). The receptor was derived from an adult woman with Graves' disease, either hyperthyroidism or ophthalmopathy (not recorded which). The V gene is TRBV20-1 and the J gene is TRBJ2-3, with 13 bases in between that match TRBD2. The DNA sequence reads TGCAGTGCTTCAACGGGGACTAGCGGGATCACAGATACGCAGTATTTT. Translated, it reads CSASTGTSGITDTQYF.